This is a list of T cell receptor beta chains from one sample in a study of beta chain features in type 1 diabetes. Libraries were prepared by immunoSEQ multiplex PCR; TCRdb keeps only in-frame clonotypes and omits some of them. The sample includes 450,000 to 550,000 clones, approximately 31% of them seen just once. The specimen was naive CD4+ T cells from blood. The source of these receptors is a man younger than 30 in good health. Each CDR3 is given with its conserved first and last residue. Each record gives: J gene, clone size, D gene, V gene, CDR3 DNA, CDR3 protein. A D gene is named only where the DNA matches it firmly. Clone size is given for some rows only: seen once, a few or many times, or a class if the clone is expanded.

TRBJ2-7 NA TRBD1 TRBV7-6 TGTGCCAGCAGCCAGGACAGGGACGAGCAGTACTTC CASSQDRDEQYF
TRBJ1-1 NA NA TRBV28 TGTGCCAGCGCTGACAGACACACTGAAGCTTTCTTT CASADRHTEAFF
TRBJ1-1 NA NA TRBV7-9 TGTGCCAGCAGCTTAGTCGCCCAGAACACTGAAGCTTTCTTT CASSLVAQNTEAFF
TRBJ2-3 once NA TRBV5-1 TGCGCCAGCAGCGACAGTTACACAGATACGCAGTATTTT CASSDSYTDTQYF
TRBJ1-2 once NA TRBV9 TGTGCCAGCAGCGTAGGACCCGAACCTAACTATGGCTACACCTTC CASSVGPEPNYGYTF
TRBJ1-1 NA TRBD1 TRBV30 TGTGCCTGGATGCGGACAGGGGGTGTGAACACTGAAGCTTTCTTT CAWMRTGGVNTEAFF
TRBJ2-1 NA TRBD2 TRBV29-1 TGCAGCGTTGAAGACTGGGGACTAGCGGGGTACAATGAGCAGTTCTTC CSVEDWGLAGYNEQFF
TRBJ1-5 few TRBD1 TRBV29-1 TGCAGCGTTGCTCGGGACAGGGGGCCTAATCAGCCCCAGCATTTT CSVARDRGPNQPQHF
TRBJ2-7 NA NA TRBV30 TGTGCCTCCTCGACTGGATCCTACGAGCAGTACTTC CASSTGSYEQYF
TRBJ2-3 NA NA TRBV18 TGTGCCAGCTCACCAGCCGGGCCAGATACGCAGTATTTT CASSPAGPDTQYF
TRBJ2-3 few TRBD1 TRBV7-3 TGTGCCAGCAGCTTAACGGGGGACAGGACAGATACGCAGTATTTT CASSLTGDRTDTQYF
TRBJ2-3 NA TRBD2 TRBV29-1 TGCAGCGTTGATCCCAGCGGGAGCCCCCGCACAGATACGCAGTATTTT CSVDPSGSPRTDTQYF
TRBJ2-3 few NA TRBV20-1 TGCAGTGCTTTCAGCACAGCTACGCAGTATTTT CSAFSTATQYF
TRBJ2-4 few TRBD1 TRBV7-9 TGTGCCAGCAGCTTAGGACAGGGAAACATTCAGTACTTC CASSLGQGNIQYF